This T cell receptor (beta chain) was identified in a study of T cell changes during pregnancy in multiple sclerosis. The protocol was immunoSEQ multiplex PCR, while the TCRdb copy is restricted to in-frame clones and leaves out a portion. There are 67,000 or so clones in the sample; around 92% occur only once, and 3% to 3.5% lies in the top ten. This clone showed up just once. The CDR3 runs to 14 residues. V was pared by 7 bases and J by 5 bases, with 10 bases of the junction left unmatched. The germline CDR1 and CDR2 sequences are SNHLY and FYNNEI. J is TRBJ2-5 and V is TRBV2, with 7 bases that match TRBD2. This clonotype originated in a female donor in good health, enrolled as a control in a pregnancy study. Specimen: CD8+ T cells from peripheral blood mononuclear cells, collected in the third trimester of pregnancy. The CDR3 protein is CASNSWGGRETQYF. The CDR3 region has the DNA TGTGCCAGCAACTCCTGGGGGGGGAGGGAGACCCAGTACTTC.